The entry below gives a single T cell receptor beta chain sequence along with its context. Its antigen is still unknown. No base qualities exist here, and no much larger clone lies one base off it. Healthy HIV-negative adults with no recently reported acute infections or vaccinations were included as donors. All donors were Caucasian adults living in Nashville, Tennessee, USA. Magnetic negative selection was used to enrich CD4+ T cells, after which naive cells were positively selected on CD45RA and the negative fraction became the memory subset. Blood was collected by leukapheresis, and PBMCs were isolated by Ficoll-Histopaque density gradient centrifugation and then cryopreserved in liquid nitrogen vapor phase. Analytical flow cytometry was used to check the purity and quantity of each magnetically sorted T cell population. Each sorted fraction had its genomic DNA isolated and then quantified by UV absorbance on a Nanodrop 2000c.

This record belongs to a study of shared clonotypes between healthy human individuals (dated by TCRdb to 2019 to 2021). Background for the entire study: Three men and two women, aged 18 to 49 years, made up the cohort. For each donor, three plates each were used for CD4 naive and CD4 memory, two plates were used for CD8 naive, and one plate was used for CD8 memory. The study deeply sequenced blood TCR repertoires of five healthy adults to estimate repertoire size and the extent of clonotype sharing between individuals. To increase sequencing depth and limit assay-specific biases, TCR repertoire library preparation and sequencing were carried out by different laboratories using diverse techniques. Between about 0.8 and 9 billion PBMCs per donor were obtained by leukapheresis. Overall results and qualifications from the work: Compared with non-shared clonotypes, clonotypes shared by all four sorted-subset donors had higher generation probabilities. Even with the large sequencing depth, rarefaction of the sorted-subset datasets indicated that sequencing was incomplete. Only blood was sampled, and tissue TCR repertoires likely differ from those in blood. Estimated clonotype richness was generally larger for naive than for memory subsets. Pairwise subsampling indicated that sequencing depth was expected to affect the degree of clonotype sharing among donors. When several donors were compared, the shared fraction of clonotypes was around 5% for naive CD4, roughly 3.4% for naive CD8, 2% to 2.5% for memory CD4, and about 0.36% for memory CD8. Because the study included only a small number of donors, the genetic and exposure-history diversity represented was limited.

V loses 1 base at its end and J loses 4 bases; junction bases beyond the gene matches: 3. Including cysteine and phenylalanine, the CDR3 has 15 amino acids. The DNA shown is the 45-base CDR3, in frame from base 1. According to the germline V gene, CDR1 reads LGHNT and CDR2 reads FRNRAP. Using the deep immunoSEQ assay, TCR CDR3 regions were amplified from genomic DNA by multiplex PCR. Extracted genomic DNA from each cell subset was distributed evenly across all wells of several immunoSEQ 96-well plates, and each plate was treated as a replicate. Each replicate PCR for sorted subsets received 200 ng genomic DNA, equal to tens of thousands of T cell genomes. Purified libraries were measured with a Qubit 3.0 fluorometer, size-checked on a Bioanalyzer 2100, and measured again with the KAPA Library Quantification kit. A separate single-read 150-cycle Illumina NextSeq 550 flow cell was used to sequence each immunoSEQ 96-well plate. Processing in the source paper ran as follows. Because the immunoSEQ output held only junctional sequences and lacked quality scores, the filtering could not match the filtering applied to full-length reads. To assign V/J genes and CDR3, sequences were annotated using PyIR, a Python wrapper for IgBLAST v1.9, with IMGT germline references. Reads were filtered out if the reads had weak V/J assignments (E-value above 1e-6), no CDR3, stop codons, out-of-frame junctions, or ambiguous translated residues. A V3J clonotype was defined by an identical inferred V gene, J gene, and CDR3 amino acid sequence. To compute the percentage overlap between repertoires, the number of shared unique clonotypes was divided by the size of the smaller repertoire. Three approaches were used to assess repertoire richness: RTK rarefaction, the Chao1 estimator, and Recon v2.1 estimates of unobserved clonotypes. Generation probabilities for all TCRbeta clonotypes obtained by the gDNA method from a handful of donors were computed using OLGA. TCRdb re-hosts the immuneACCESS table, in-frame sequences only. Its copies lack some clones; in the studies checked, an unresolved V gene accounts for under half of them, and the cause for the rest is not known. That table is the source of V, J and clone size, and D and trimming were worked out from the DNA. A total of a few million clones appear in this sample, over 85% of them only once. The top ten clones comprise about 0.39% of the sample.

This receptor was identified in a man younger than 30 in good health. Some clones in this sample may be carry-over from other donors' samples. The rearranged chain carries TRBV12-5 and TRBJ2-3, with TRBD2 identical over 9 junction bases. Specimen: naive CD4+ T cells from PBMCs. Interpreted using the paper, the cell subset or site label stands for: CD45RA+ positively selected. The CDR3 region has the sequence CASGLASGMADTQYF. The sequenced DNA: TGTGCTAGTGGTTTGGCTAGCGGGATGGCAGATACGCAGTATTTT.